This T cell receptor beta chain was retrieved from a study of cytomegalovirus exposure and HLA in healthy donors. Across the study: T cells numbering some 170 million yielded 117 million unique TCR beta sequences in an earlier analysis. Study results and caveats: The authors enumerated over 150 TCR beta chains as linked to cytomegalovirus. One variant, a missense change in DCLRE1C, was linked in a later analysis to TCR beta V- and J-gene trimming. A later analysis found most CMV-associated TCR beta chains apparently HLA-restricted.

V shed 6 bases and J shed 4 bases, with 21 bases lying between them. Germline loops: CDR1 SQVTM, CDR2 ANQGSEA. This CDR3 has 15 residues. A note on this clone: What it recognizes is unknown.

The study ran its PCR with 60 Vbeta and 13 Jbeta primers. TCRdb's table, derived via immunoSEQ multiplex PCR, lists solely in-frame clones and lacks some. The data hold tens of thousands of clones, with less than 75% observed a single time. The receptor comes from a man aged 30 to 45 in good health and CMV-seropositive. Sequences were obtained from PBMCs. The rearrangement links TRBV29-1 to TRBJ2-5; tentative D call: TRBD2 (6 bases). The CDR3 loop reads CSVHGSYNGGETQYF. For the CDR3, the DNA is TGCAGCGTCCACGGGTCTTACAACGGGGGAGAGACCCAGTACTTC.